This T cell receptor beta chain was sequenced for a study of cytomegalovirus exposure and HLA in healthy donors. Background on the study: In a previous analysis, some 110 million unique TCR beta sequences were found from 150 million to 200 million T cells. Findings and caveats of the study: In an earlier analysis, most TCR beta V segments were productive about 87% or about 30% of the time. A highly shared variant cluster was judged a likely technical artifact. Presence/absence analyses rested on an assumption that sequencing depth was roughly uniform across donors.

The germline CDR1 and CDR2 sequences are ENHRY and SYGVKD. V lost 2 bases and J 1 base, leaving 11 bases between the germline ends. The CDR3 extends over 16 amino acids. This clone was seen just once. The antigen remains undetermined. With 60 Vbeta and 13 Jbeta primers, the PCR was carried out. Measured with immunoSEQ multiplex PCR; TCRdb has only the in-frame clones, and not every one. This table has under 150,000 clones, 81% appearing once. This chain joins TRBV10-3 and TRBJ2-2; TRBD1 is a possible D gene (6 bases). The receptor's source is a man between 18 and 29 years old in good health and CMV-seronegative. Sequenced input: PBMCs. In DNA form, the CDR3 reads TGTGCCATCAGTGAGATGAGACAGGAGAACACCGGGGAGCTGTTTTTT. This encodes CAISEMRQENTGELFF.